This T cell receptor beta chain comes out of a study of blood T cell repertoires in COVID-19. Repertoires were generated with immunoSEQ multiplex PCR, while TCRdb's copy carries only in-frame clones and drops some. The table has about 200,000 clones, roughly 84% seen once. The sample holds a few counts of this clone. This clonotype originated in a woman older than 75 with acute or convalescent COVID-19. Sample: peripheral blood.

CDR3 sequence reads: CASSLGRDYNEQFF. The CDR3 region has the DNA TGTGCCAGCAGCTTAGGTCGCGACTACAATGAGCAGTTCTTC. The gene calls are TRBV11-3 and TRBJ2-1; D gene unclear. V dropped 1 base and J dropped 3 bases, with 7 bases sitting between them. The CDR3 consists of 14 residues. CDR1 SGHNT and CDR2 YENEEA come from the germline V gene.